The 6 T cell receptor beta chains reported below all come from one sample, sequenced in a study of blood T cells in healthy people across ages (dated by TCRdb to between 2015 and 2016). Library preparation employed 5' RACE. The second PCR ran for roughly 7 to 12 cycles and used a J-beta primer mix along with a sample-barcoded 5' primer. The public reads were reprocessed in TCRdb via fastp at Q25 and MiXCR, keeping in-frame beta chains. Rows are unified per CDR3 protein, each entry keeping the most common DNA and genes. Here the sample has approximately 1,700,000 distinct CDR3 sequences; 35% to 50% occur a single time. Around 23% of the sample rests with the top ten. Sequenced sample: blood. All receptors derive from a human donor in good health.

This chain links TRBV7-2 with TRBJ1-5; 9 bases align to TRBD1. Losses at the gene ends were 3 bases for V and 1 base for J; bases not matched to a gene: 7. The CDR3 loop spans 17 amino acids. Per germline, CDR1 SGHTA and CDR2 FQGNSA. In DNA form, the CDR3 reads TGTGCCAGCAGCTTTTTCGGGACAGGGTTGAGCAATCAGCCCCAGCATTTT. It yields the protein CASSFFGTGLSNQPQHF.

The chain has TRBV6-5 and TRBJ2-4; a weak D match, TRBD1 (5 bases). Trimming removed 7 bases from V and 6 bases from J, with 13 bases in between. Germline loops: CDR1 MNHEY, CDR2 SVGAGI. The CDR3 is 13 amino acids. For the CDR3, the DNA is TGTGCCAGCAACCCCGCAGGGATAAACATTCAGTACTTC. Translated: CASNPAGINIQYF.

This clonotype was seen more than once but under ten times. The chain employs TRBV7-2 and TRBJ2-1; a possible D gene is TRBD1 (6 bases). V dropped 5 bases and J dropped 8 bases, with 10 bases sitting between them. Germline values: CDR1 SGHTA, CDR2 FQGNSA. The length of the CDR3 is 12 residues. The CDR3 here is CASSPGVYEQFF. CDR3 DNA sequence: TGTGCCAGCAGCCCAGGGGTGTATGAGCAGTTCTTC.

A few counts support this clonotype. This chain joins TRBV7-6 and TRBJ2-5, with D hard to call. The CDR3 totals 13 residues. V dropped 5 bases and J dropped 7 bases, with 14 bases sitting between them. From germline, CDR1 is SGHVS and CDR2 FNYEAQ. CDR3 nucleotide sequence: TGTGCCAGCAGCCTAACCCCGGATGCGACCCAGTACTTC. As protein: CASSLTPDATQYF.

This clonotype was found a few times. The chain has TRBV3-1 and TRBJ2-2; 9 nucleotides match TRBD1. CDR1 is LGHDT, CDR2 YNNKEL, per germline (reference sequence). This CDR3 has 16 residues. Trimming removed 4 bases from V and 2 bases from J; junction bases left unmatched: 5. The chain's CDR3 is CASSPQGAFNTGELFF. CDR3 sequence (DNA): TGTGCCAGCAGCCCACAGGGGGCCTTTAACACCGGGGAGCTGTTTTTT. Full variable domain (remainder filled in from reference TRBV3-1 and TRBJ2-2): DTAVSQTPKYLVTQMGNDKSIKCEQNLGHDTMYWYKQDSKKFLKIMFSYNNKELIINETVPNRFSPKSPDKAHLNLHINSLELGDSAVYFCASSPQGAFNTGELFFGEGSRLTVL.

This clonotype was counted once. J is TRBJ2-1 and V is TRBV24-1; TRBD1 or TRBD2 may be the D gene (5 bases each). Per the germline V gene, CDR1 is KGHDR and CDR2 is SFDVKD. V shed 2 bases and J shed 1 base, with 17 bases lying between them. CDR3 length: 18 residues. CDR3 region: CATSDSSDAWGSYNEQFF. DNA for the CDR3: TGTGCCACCAGTGATTCCTCAGACGCGTGGGGGTCCTACAATGAGCAGTTCTTC.